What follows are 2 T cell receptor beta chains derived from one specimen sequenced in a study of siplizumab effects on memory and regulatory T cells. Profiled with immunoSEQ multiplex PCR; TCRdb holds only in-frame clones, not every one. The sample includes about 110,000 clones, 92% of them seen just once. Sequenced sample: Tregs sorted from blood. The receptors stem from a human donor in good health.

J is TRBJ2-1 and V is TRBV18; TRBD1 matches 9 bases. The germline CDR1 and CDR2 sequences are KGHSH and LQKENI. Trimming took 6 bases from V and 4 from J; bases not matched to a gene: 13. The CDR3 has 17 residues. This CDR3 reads CASSPQAGTGSYNEQFF. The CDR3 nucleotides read TGTGCCAGCTCCCCCCAAGCCGGGACAGGGTCATACAATGAGCAGTTCTTC.

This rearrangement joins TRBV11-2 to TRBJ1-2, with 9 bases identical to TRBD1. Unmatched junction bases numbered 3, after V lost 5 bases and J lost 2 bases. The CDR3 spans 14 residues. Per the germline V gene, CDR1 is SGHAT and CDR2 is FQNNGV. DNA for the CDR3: TGTGCCAGCAGCACCGGGACAGGGAACTATGGCTACACCTTC. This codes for CASSTGTGNYGYTF.